This passage covers 22 T cell receptor beta chains from one sample sequenced in a study of T cells in Graves' hyperthyroidism and ophthalmopathy. RNA transcripts were the template for amplifying TCR beta CDR3 regions. When the TCR CDR3 underwent first-round RT-PCR, the HTBI primer set was used. MiXCR was run by TCRdb on the multiplex PCR reads, yielding one entry per CDR3 protein. The table records fewer than 450,000 distinct CDR3 sequences, 17% of them present only once. Sequences were obtained from blood. These receptors were taken from a woman in her 30s with Graves' hyperthyroidism that later progressed to Graves' ophthalmopathy.

This clonotype was detected a few times. The chain joins TRBV6-2 or TRBV6-3 to TRBJ1-1; D unclear. V was trimmed by 6 bases and J by 7 bases, leaving 21 bases between them. The CDR3 length is 15 residues. Germline values: CDR1 MNHEY, CDR2 SVGEGT. The chain's CDR3 is CASSPSGGSRVEAFF. DNA of the CDR3: TGTGCCAGCAGCCCCTCGGGAGGGAGTCGGGTTGAAGCTTTCTTT.

This clonotype was picked up many times. V and J are TRBV27 and TRBJ2-7, with a weak D call TRBD2 (5 bases). This CDR3 contains 13 residues. Germline V gives CDR1 MNHEY, CDR2 SMNVEV (reference sequence). The V and J ends lost 3 bases and 1 base respectively, with 7 bases between them. The CDR3 here is CASSFQRSYEQYF. CDR3 bases: TGTGCCAGCAGTTTTCAGCGGTCCTACGAGCAGTACTTC.

The V and J genes are TRBV7-8 and TRBJ2-7, with D perhaps TRBD2 (6 bases). The germline V and J ends were trimmed by 1 base and 5 bases, with 18 bases remaining between them. The CDR3 is made up of 16 amino acids. Per the germline V gene, CDR1 is SGHVS and CDR2 is FQNEAQ. This CDR3 is CASSLGIGLASHEQYF. CDR3 nucleotides: TGTGCCAGCAGCTTAGGGATAGGTCTAGCGAGCCACGAGCAGTACTTC.

This clonotype was observed at least ten times. The chain joins TRBV7-9 to TRBJ2-2, with D possibly TRBD1 on 5 matching bases. The CDR3 has 19 residues. Between the trimmed V and J ends, which lost 5 bases and 4 bases, there was a span of 26 bases. Looked up from germline, CDR1 is SEHNR and CDR2 is FQNEAQ (reference sequence). CDR3 nucleotides: TGTGCCAGCAGCCAACAGCTGGGGCGTCGGCAATCCACCACCGGGGAGCTGTTTTTT. This translates into CASSQQLGRRQSTTGELFF.

This clonotype was counted at least ten times. J is TRBJ2-1 and V is TRBV2, with D perhaps assigned TRBD1 or TRBD2 (6 bases each). This CDR3 region has 13 residues. Germline values: CDR1 SNHLY, CDR2 FYNNEI. V was trimmed by 9 bases and J by 6 bases, leaving 15 bases between them. The CDR3 DNA is TGTGCCAGTGGGTACCGGGGGCTCAATGAGCAGTTCTTC. Translated, it gives CASGYRGLNEQFF.

This clonotype appeared a few times. This chain links TRBV20-1 with TRBJ2-1; 12 positions agree with TRBD2. V was pared by 3 bases and J by 9 bases, with 6 bases of the junction left unmatched. CDR3 length: 14 amino acids. Germline V CDR1 and CDR2: DFQATT, SNEGSKA (reference sequence). The chain's CDR3 is CSASLSSGRVEQFF. The CDR3 coding sequence is TGCAGTGCTAGTTTGTCTAGCGGGAGGGTTGAGCAGTTCTTC.

This clonotype was seen a few times. The chain is built from TRBV5-1 and TRBJ1-1; no clear D gene. The CDR3 has 14 residues. Trimming stripped 2 bases from V and 7 bases from J, with 15 bases between. Germline values: CDR1 SGHRS, CDR2 YFSETQ. This chain's CDR3 is CASSFGQAYIEAFF. The CDR3 DNA follows: TGCGCCAGCAGCTTTGGGCAGGCGTACATTGAAGCTTTCTTT.

This clonotype turned up a few times. The V and J genes are TRBV7-9 and TRBJ1-1; possible D gene TRBD1, 6 bases. CDR1 is SEHNR and CDR2 is FQNEAQ in the germline V gene (reference sequence). This CDR3 region has 15 residues. V was shortened by 0 bases and J by 4 bases, with 12 bases between the two germline ends. The DNA for the CDR3 is TGTGCCAGCAGCTTAGCCGGGGGCGATCTCACTGAAGCTTTCTTT. It encodes CASSLAGGDLTEAFF.

In the case of this clonotype: A much larger clone differs from this one at a single base, so this may be a read error. The J gene is TRBJ2-7, the V gene TRBV9; D tentatively reads TRBD1 or TRBD2 (5 bases each). The J call is doubtful: the DNA matches TRBJ2-1 better. CDR3 length equals 15 residues. Looked up from germline, CDR1 is SGDLS and CDR2 is YYNGEE. CDR3 nucleotides: TGTGCCAGCAGCGAGGGACCCAACGTAAACTACGAGCAGTTCTTC. Protein: CASSEGPNVNYEQFF.

This clonotype appeared many times. The chain joins TRBV28 to TRBJ1-2; no clear D. From germline, CDR1 is MDHEN and CDR2 SYDVKM. The CDR3 contains 11 residues. Trimming stripped 5 bases from V and 5 bases from J, with 6 bases between. CDR3 sequence reads: CASSARYGYTF. DNA of the CDR3: TGTGCCAGCAGTGCCCGGTATGGCTACACCTTC.

The J gene is TRBJ2-2, the V gene TRBV28, with 7 bases aligning to TRBD1. CDR1 and CDR2 from the germline V gene are MDHEN and SYDVKM. J lost 2 bases, V lost 5 bases, and 14 bases had no gene match. CDR3 length: 18 amino acids. CDR3 coding DNA: TGTGCCAGCAGTGACCCTTACAGGGGTGGTAAAAACACCGGGGAGCTGTTTTTT. Its protein is CASSDPYRGGKNTGELFF.

This clonotype appeared many times. The J gene is TRBJ2-7, the V gene TRBV20-1, with D possibly TRBD1 on 5 matching bases. The germline V gene encodes CDR1 DFQATT and CDR2 SNEGSKA (reference sequence). CDR3 length equals 12 residues. Trimming took 2 bases from V and 2 from J, leaving 7 bases between them. The CDR3 spells CSARQGTYEQYF. DNA of the CDR3: TGCAGTGCTAGACAGGGAACCTACGAGCAGTACTTC.

The gene calls are TRBV5-4 and TRBJ1-2, with D perhaps matching TRBD1 (5 bases). Germline-derived CDR1 and CDR2 are SGHNT and YYREEE (reference sequence). The V end was cut by 4 bases, the J end by 4 bases, with 17 bases between. The CDR3 has 15 amino acids. CDR3 coding DNA: TGTGCCAGCAGCGTACAGGAGGTATTTACCTATGGCTACACCTTC. Encoded protein: CASSVQEVFTYGYTF.

This clonotype was recorded many times. The rearrangement uses TRBV2 and TRBJ1-6; no clear D. Germline loops: CDR1 SNHLY, CDR2 FYNNEI. This CDR3 has 14 residues. Between the trimmed V and J ends, which lost 6 bases and 9 bases, there was a span of 15 bases. In DNA, the CDR3 is TGTGCCAGCAGGTCAACGTCTCCCCTTTCACCCCTCCACTTT. Protein sequence: CASRSTSPLSPLHF.

This clonotype was picked up a small number of times. The chain couples TRBV3-1 to TRBJ2-7; 9 nucleotides agree with TRBD1. This CDR3 spans 14 amino acids. Germline CDR1 is LGHDT and CDR2 is YNNKEL (reference sequence). Losses at the gene ends were 4 bases for V and 5 bases for J; bases not matched to a gene: 6. CDR3 coding DNA: TGTGCCAGCAGCCCACAGGGGGCATTCGACGAGCAGTACTTC. It specifies CASSPQGAFDEQYF.

V is TRBV10-3 and J is TRBJ2-2, with D perhaps TRBD1 (7 bases). This CDR3 is 12 amino acids long. Germline V gives CDR1 ENHRY, CDR2 SYGVKD. With 11 bases removed from V and 6 bases from J, the gap between germline ends came to 13 bases. The CDR3 region has the DNA TGTGCCCTAGCAGGGGGGTCCGGGGAGCTGTTTTTT. Its translation: CALAGGSGELFF.

This clonotype was seen more than once but under ten times. The V call is TRBV11-3, the J call TRBJ2-5; weak D call: TRBD2 (6 bases). V shed 1 base and J shed 5 bases, with 14 bases lying between them. The CDR3 is made up of 15 amino acids. In germline, CDR1 is SGHNT, CDR2 YENEEA. CDR3 DNA sequence: TGTGCCAGCAGCTTAGGGCGGGGCTCGCGGGAGACCCAGTACTTC. Its protein is CASSLGRGSRETQYF.

This clonotype was observed many times. This chain links TRBV10-2 with TRBJ2-1; 8 nucleotides align to TRBD1. Germline CDR1 and CDR2: WSHSY and SAAADI. J gave up 5 bases and V 0 bases, and 3 bases lay outside the gene matches. The CDR3 has 15 amino acids. The CDR3 here is CASSESGTGHNEQFF. DNA of the CDR3: TGCGCCAGCAGTGAGTCGGGGACAGGTCACAATGAGCAGTTCTTC.

This clonotype was detected many times. The rearrangement uses TRBV27 and TRBJ2-7; the match to TRBD1 covers 7 bases. Trimming removed 5 bases from V and 4 bases from J; junction bases left unmatched: 11. Germline assignment: CDR1 MNHEY and CDR2 SMNVEV (reference sequence). The CDR3 has 15 residues. Here the CDR3 reads CASSLRQGLRYEQYF. DNA for the CDR3: TGTGCCAGCAGTCTAAGACAGGGTCTTAGGTACGAGCAGTACTTC.

The sample holds many counts of this clonotype. V gene TRBV28 combines with J gene TRBJ1-2; D ambiguous. The CDR3 length is 13 residues. From germline, CDR1 is MDHEN and CDR2 SYDVKM. Trimming left V 3 bases short and J 9 bases short, with 14 bases between. CDR3 loop: CASSLGQRISYTF. CDR3 DNA: TGTGCCAGCAGTTTGGGCCAACGGATCAGCTACACCTTC.

Note on this clonotype: The conserved phenylalanine or tryptophan normally closing the CDR3 is absent here, so this likely arose from a read error. The V call is TRBV6-1, the J call TRBJ2-2; D is perhaps TRBD2 (6 bases). Germline values: CDR1 MNHNS, CDR2 SASEGT. The V and J ends lost 11 bases and 4 bases respectively, with 23 bases between them. This CDR3 is 16 amino acids long. CDR3 sequence: CAAKGLLSSGTGELFL. The CDR3 DNA reads as TGTGCCGCGAAGGGACTGCTAAGCTCGGGCACCGGGGAGCTGTTTCTT.

Many counts were recorded for this clonotype. The chain carries TRBV29-1 and TRBJ2-2, with D possibly matching TRBD2 (6 bases). V was shortened by 7 bases and J by 6 bases, with 15 bases between the two germline ends. Looked up from germline, CDR1 is SQVTM and CDR2 is ANQGSEA. The CDR3 sequence is 13 residues long. The DNA of the CDR3 is TGCAGCGCTTCGGTAGGGGACTCCGGGGAGCTGTTTTTT. This sequence encodes CSASVGDSGELFF.